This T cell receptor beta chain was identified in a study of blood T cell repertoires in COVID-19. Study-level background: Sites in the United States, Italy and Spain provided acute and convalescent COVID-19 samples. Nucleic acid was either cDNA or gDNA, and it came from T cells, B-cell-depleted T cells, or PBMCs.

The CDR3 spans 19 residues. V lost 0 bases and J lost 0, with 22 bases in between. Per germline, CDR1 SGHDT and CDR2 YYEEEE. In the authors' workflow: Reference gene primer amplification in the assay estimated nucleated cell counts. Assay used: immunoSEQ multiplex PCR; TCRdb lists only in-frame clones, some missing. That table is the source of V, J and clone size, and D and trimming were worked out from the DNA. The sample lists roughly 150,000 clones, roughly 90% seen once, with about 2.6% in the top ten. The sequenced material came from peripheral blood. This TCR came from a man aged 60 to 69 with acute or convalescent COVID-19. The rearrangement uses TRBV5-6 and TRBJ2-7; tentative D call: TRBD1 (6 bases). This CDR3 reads CASSLEVGRGGTSSYEQYF. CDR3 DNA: TGTGCCAGCAGCTTGGAGGTGGGCAGGGGTGGTACCAGCTCCTACGAGCAGTACTTC.